Listed below are T cell receptor beta chains from one sample, sequenced in a study of shared clonotypes between healthy human individuals. Data came from immunoSEQ multiplex PCR; TCRdb stores just in-frame clones and leaves some out. Of a few million clones in the sample, approximately 95% were seen once. Specimen: naive CD4+ T cells from PBMCs. Receptor source: a man aged 18 to 35 in good health. Some clones in this sample may be carry-over from other donors' samples. Each CDR3 is given with its conserved first and last residue. The D gene is left open where the match is weak. A row's size may be missing; if present it is once, few, many or a size class.

abundance,d_gene,v_gene,j_gene,CDR3aa,CDR3nt
.,.,TRBV19,TRBJ1-1,CASSDLNTEAFF,TGTGCCAGTAGCGACCTAAACACTGAAGCTTTCTTT
.,.,TRBV2,TRBJ1-2,CASSGARTPYYGYTF,TGTGCCAGCAGCGGGGCTAGGACACCTTATTATGGCTACACCTTC
.,.,TRBV6-1,TRBJ1-1,CASRLRVGDTEAFF,TGTGCCAGCAGACTCCGCGTCGGGGACACTGAAGCTTTCTTT
.,.,TRBV4-2,TRBJ2-7,CASSQGLGSSYEQYF,TGTGCCAGCAGCCAAGGCCTAGGCTCTTCCTACGAGCAGTACTTC
.,TRBD2,TRBV7-8,TRBJ2-5,CASSQRLAELQETQYF,TGTGCCAGCAGCCAACGACTAGCGGAGCTCCAAGAGACCCAGTACTTC
.,TRBD1,TRBV15,TRBJ2-7,CATSLAWTGNYEQYF,TGTGCCACCAGCCTAGCCTGGACAGGGAACTACGAGCAGTACTTC
.,.,TRBV2,TRBJ2-7,CASIEDEQYF,TGTGCCAGCATCGAGGACGAGCAGTACTTC
.,TRBD1,TRBV9,TRBJ2-2,CASSVGAQGAPTGELFF,TGTGCCAGCAGCGTAGGGGCACAGGGGGCGCCCACCGGGGAGCTGTTTTTT
.,.,TRBV6-4,TRBJ2-3,CASSDGFAPDTQYF,TGTGCCAGCAGTGACGGGTTCGCGCCAGATACGCAGTATTTT
.,.,TRBV21-1,TRBJ1-1,CASETWGPMNTEAFF,TGTGCCAGCGAAACTTGGGGGCCCATGAACACTGAAGCTTTCTTT
.,.,TRBV28,TRBJ1-1,CASSSDTGVITDTTKFNTEAFF,TGTGCCAGCAGTTCGGACACGGGAGTGATAACTGATACCACAAAATTCAACACTGAAGCTTTCTTT
.,TRBD1,TRBV11-2,TRBJ2-7,CASSLMYRDRVYEQYF,TGTGCCAGCAGCTTAATGTATCGGGACAGGGTATACGAGCAGTACTTC
.,.,TRBV27,TRBJ1-2,CASSRNYGYTF,TGTGCCAGCAGCCGCAACTATGGCTACACCTTC
.,.,TRBV5-1,TRBJ2-3,CASSFTDNTDTQYF,TGCGCCAGCAGCTTTACAGACAACACAGATACGCAGTATTTT
few,.,TRBV7-9,TRBJ1-1,CASSLDMGKAFF,TGTGCCAGCAGCTTAGACATGGGCAAGGCTTTCTTT
.,TRBD2,TRBV18,TRBJ2-7,CASSPQRENYEQYF,TGTGCCAGCTCACCACAGCGGGAGAATTACGAGCAGTACTTC
.,.,TRBV7-2,TRBJ2-2,CASSLVSSLGGELFF,TGTGCCAGCAGCTTAGTGTCGAGTTTGGGCGGGGAGCTGTTTTTT
.,TRBD1,TRBV6-5,TRBJ2-2,CASSYFGTGVTGELFF,TGTGCCAGCAGTTACTTCGGGACAGGGGTCACCGGGGAGCTGTTTTTT
.,.,TRBV6-5,TRBJ2-7,CASSYGQGTYEQYF,TGTGCCAGCAGTTACGGTCAGGGCACATACGAGCAGTACTTC
few,.,TRBV5-4,TRBJ1-1,CASSILIGNTEAFF,TGTGCCAGCAGCATACTCATAGGGAACACTGAAGCTTTCTTT
.,TRBD2,TRBV15,TRBJ2-3,CATSRGTSGSTDTQYF,TGTGCCACCAGCCGCGGGACTAGCGGGAGCACAGATACGCAGTATTTT
.,.,TRBV11-2,TRBJ2-3,CASSPSAGGTDTQYF,TGTGCCAGCAGCCCCTCGGCAGGGGGCACAGATACGCAGTATTTT
.,.,TRBV5-1,TRBJ2-1,CASSLVSAGVGNEQFF,TGCGCCAGCAGCTTGGTGAGCGCAGGAGTAGGGAATGAGCAGTTCTTC
once,.,TRBV18,TRBJ2-2,CASSPPLSSAGELFF,TGTGCCAGCTCACCACCTCTCTCATCGGCCGGGGAGCTGTTTTTT